This T cell receptor beta chain was sequenced for a study of cytomegalovirus exposure and HLA in healthy donors. Study-level results: Because they were indistinguishable, some V segments, including TRBV6-2 and TRBV6-3, were excluded.

This PCR relied on a set of 60 Vbeta primers and 13 Jbeta primers. Clones were read by immunoSEQ multiplex PCR, and TCRdb kept only the in-frame ones, dropping some. In the table there are around 95,000 clones, around 76% of which are singletons. The CDR3 totals 13 residues. Germline V gene data show CDR1 as SGHNT and CDR2 as YYREEE (reference sequence). V lost 3 bases to trimming and J lost 8 bases, with 12 bases between them. Comment on this clone: Its matching antigen is unknown.

The chain carries TRBV5-4 and TRBJ2-1, with TRBD1 as a possible D gene (5 bases). This TCR came from a man aged 25 to 45 in good health and CMV-seropositive. Source material: PBMCs. The CDR3 sequence: CASSSVQGDEQFF. For the CDR3, the DNA is TGTGCCAGCAGCTCTGTCCAGGGCGATGAGCAGTTCTTC.